The present TCR beta chain was sequenced within a study of control samples from healthy donors and cancer patients (dated by TCRdb to the early 2020s). Libraries were prepared through the immunoSEQ multiplex PCR assay. What TCRdb holds here is the immuneACCESS table cut down to in-frame rearrangements. Part of the clones is not present; checked against another copy, under half of the missing clones reflect an unresolved V gene, and the others are unexplained. This sample lists approximately 170,000 clones; 80% to 95% were detected once. The top ten constitute about 0.64% of the sample. CDR1 KGHDR and CDR2 SFDVKD were looked up in the germline V gene. Trimmed from V: 4 bases; trimmed from J: 3 bases; junction bases lacking a gene match: 8. There are 17 amino acids in the CDR3, from cysteine to phenylalanine inclusive. Solely the CDR3 DNA is kept, with 51 bases framed from the first base. As to this clone: Its specific antigen is unknown. Per-base qualities were not stored, and no clone one base away is much larger.

Sequencing was done on a sample of blood. The sequence was collected from a woman aged 25 to 39 in good health. The chain is encoded by TRBV24-1 joined to TRBJ2-1; TRBD2 lines up with 10 middle nucleotides. The DNA sequence is TGTGCCACCAGTGACGCTAGCGGGAGAGGGGTCTACAATGAGCAGTTCTTC. The translation is CATSDASGRGVYNEQFF.